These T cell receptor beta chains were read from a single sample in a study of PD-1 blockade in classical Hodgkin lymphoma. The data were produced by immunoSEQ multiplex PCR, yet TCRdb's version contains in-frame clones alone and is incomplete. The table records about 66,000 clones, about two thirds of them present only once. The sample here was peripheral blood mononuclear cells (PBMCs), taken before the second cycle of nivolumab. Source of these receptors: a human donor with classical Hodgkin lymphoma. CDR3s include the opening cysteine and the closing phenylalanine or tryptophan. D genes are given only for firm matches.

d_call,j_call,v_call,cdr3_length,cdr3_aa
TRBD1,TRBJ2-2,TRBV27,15,CASSFKGADTGELFF
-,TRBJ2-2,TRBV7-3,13,CASSLVDTGELFF
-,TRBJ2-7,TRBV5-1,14,CASSLDGSSYEQYF
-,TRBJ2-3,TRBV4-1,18,CASSGIMKGKPSTDTQYF
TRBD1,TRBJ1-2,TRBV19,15,CASSPRDRPNYGYTF
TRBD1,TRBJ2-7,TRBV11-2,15,CASSLGQGANYEQYF
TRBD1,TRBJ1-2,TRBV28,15,CASSLGQGRHYGYTF
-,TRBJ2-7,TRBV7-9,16,CASSQIQGVVGYEQYF
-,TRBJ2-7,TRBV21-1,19,CASSKVKGQGGHRIYEQYF
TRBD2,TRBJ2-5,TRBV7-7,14,CASSLAPGEGTQYF
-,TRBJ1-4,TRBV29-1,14,CSVVSGKSNEKLFF
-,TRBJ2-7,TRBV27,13,CASSLFQYAEQYF
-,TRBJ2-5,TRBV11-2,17,CASSPLGASAWRETQYF
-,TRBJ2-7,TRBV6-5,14,CASSYLGDTSEQYF
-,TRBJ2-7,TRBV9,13,CASGRGVSYEQYF
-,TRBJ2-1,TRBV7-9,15,CASSLGEPSYNEQFF
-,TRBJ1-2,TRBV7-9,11,CASGEVGGYTF
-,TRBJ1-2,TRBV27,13,CASSLGTAYGYTF
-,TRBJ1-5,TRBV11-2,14,CASSLSGVGQPQHF
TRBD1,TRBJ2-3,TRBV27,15,CASSLSGQGTDTQYF